The entry below describes one TCR beta chain. Its specificity is unknown. A read error may explain this, as a much larger clone is one base away. Given the absence of the conserved phenylalanine or tryptophan at the CDR3 end, a read error is likely. The CDR3 totals 13 residues. Trimming left V 1 base short and J 4 bases short, with 5 bases between. The sample comes from a study of glioma-infiltrating T cells. TCR alpha and beta CDR3 regions were amplified from RNA using iRepertoire nested multiplex PCR. One-step reverse transcription and amplification started from approximately 100-400 ng of tissue mRNA or PBMC total RNA. TCRdb passed the multiplex PCR reads through MiXCR, listing each CDR3 protein once. Among 150,000 to 200,000 distinct CDR3 sequences listed, around 40% were seen once. Study-level findings and limits: CDR3 overlap between tissue and blood was very small. Tissue-blood divergence was below expectation in non-neoplastic patients, above in gliomas.

The clonotype was recovered from a human donor with low-grade glioma or glioblastoma, undergoing nonglioma brain surgery, or in good health (not recorded which). Sequenced: glioma tissue, nonneoplastic brain tissue, or PBMCs (not recorded which). This rearrangement joins TRBV12-3 or TRBV12-4 to TRBJ1-5, with unresolved D. The CDR3 coding sequence is TGTGCCAGCAGTTTAGGTCAGAATCAGCCCCAGCATTTA. Amino acids: CASSLGQNQPQHL.